The 27 T cell receptor beta chains reported below all come from one sample, sequenced in a study of CD8 T cells in ankylosing spondylitis. Study outcomes and limitations: Seemingly distinctive of ankylosing spondylitis blood was a TCR beta motif formed by eight highly homologous variants.

These TCRs' antigens remain unknown. A single record per CDR3 protein comes from TCRdb applying MiXCR to the 5' RACE reads. The sample records some 700,000 distinct CDR3 sequences, around 20% being singletons. Sequencing input: blood, either unsorted or a sorted T cell fraction (not recorded which). The receptors come from a male donor with ankylosing spondylitis.

V gene TRBV29-1 combines with J gene TRBJ1-1; tentative D call: TRBD1 (5 bases). The germline gives CDR1 SQVTM, CDR2 ANQGSEA. CDR3 size: 13 residues. The ends were cut back, 4 bases at V and 2 bases at J, with 11 bases in the middle. CDR3 DNA: TGCAGCGTTGCTGGGGACGGAAACACTGAAGCTTTCTTT. It is translated as CSVAGDGNTEAFF.

This clonotype turned up a few times. The chain links TRBV25-1 to TRBJ1-3, with D maybe TRBD1 (6 bases). V gave up 4 bases and J gave up 0 bases, with 13 bases separating them. CDR1 is MGHDK and CDR2 is SYGVNS in the germline V gene. The CDR3 extends over 16 amino acids. CDR3 sequence reads: CASSVDRPFSGNTIYF. In nucleotides, the CDR3 is TGTGCCAGCAGTGTTGACAGGCCGTTCTCTGGAAACACCATATATTTT. The whole variable domain, remainder taken from reference TRBV25-1 and TRBJ1-3, is EADIYQTPRYLVIGTGKKITLECSQTMGHDKMYWYQQDPGMELHLIHYSYGVNSTEKGDLSSESTVSRIRTEHFPLTLESARPSHTSQYLCASSVDRPFSGNTIYFGEGSWLTVV.

This chain's CDR3 is CSGQGLAVSYNEQFF. The CDR3 DNA is TGCAGCGGTCAGGGACTAGCGGTCTCCTACAATGAGCAGTTCTTC. The genes are TRBV29-1 and TRBJ2-1, with 11 bases identical to TRBD2. This CDR3 comprises 15 residues. Losses at the gene ends were 7 bases for V and 0 bases for J; bases not matched to a gene: 5. CDR1 is SQVTM, CDR2 ANQGSEA, per germline.

The chain couples TRBV10-3 to TRBJ2-7; 9 nucleotides align to TRBD2. Germline CDR1 reads ENHRY; CDR2 reads SYGVKD. This CDR3 spans 16 amino acids. Losses at the gene ends were 2 bases for V and 6 bases for J; bases not matched to a gene: 11. CDR3 DNA sequence: TGTGCCATCAGTGAGGGTGCTAGCGGGGTATTTGCCGAGCAGTACTTC. Encoded protein: CAISEGASGVFAEQYF.

The chain is built from TRBV25-1 and TRBJ2-5, with TRBD2 identical over 9 bases. The germline gives CDR1 MGHDK, CDR2 SYGVNS. V was pared by 2 bases and J by 1 base, with 5 bases of the junction left unmatched. CDR3 length equals 16 residues. The DNA for the CDR3 is TGTGCCAGCAGTGAAGAGGCTAGCGGGGTCCAAGAGACCCAGTACTTC. It specifies CASSEEASGVQETQYF.

This clonotype was counted between two and nine times. The chain is built from TRBV5-1 and TRBJ2-7; 9 positions match TRBD2. Germline trimming cut 0 bases from V and 1 base from J; bases unmatched to any gene: 5. CDR3 size: 16 residues. Germline-derived CDR1 and CDR2 are SGHRS and YFSETQ. CDR3 bases: TGCGCCAGCAGCTTGGTACCTAGCGGGAAATCCTACGAGCAGTACTTC. It codes for CASSLVPSGKSYEQYF.

The rearrangement uses TRBV6-1 and TRBJ2-1; weak D call: TRBD2 (5 bases). Germline CDR1 MNHNS, CDR2 SASEGT. Trimming cost V 4 bases and J 4 bases, with 14 bases left between them. This CDR3 contains 15 residues. In DNA form, the CDR3 reads TGTGCCAGCAGTGTCACTAGTGCGGAATACAATGAGCAGTTCTTC. Amino acids: CASSVTSAEYNEQFF.

The chain recombines TRBV9 with TRBJ2-3; no definite D call. CDR3 length equals 14 residues. Trimming removed 2 bases at V and 2 bases at J, with 9 bases between. Per germline, CDR1 SGDLS and CDR2 YYNGEE. The CDR3 loop reads CASSVAGFTDTQYF. Here the CDR3 DNA reads TGTGCCAGCAGCGTTGCCGGGTTCACAGATACGCAGTATTTT.

A few counts support this clonotype. V and J are TRBV15 and TRBJ2-1; 8 nucleotides line up with TRBD2. CDR3 length: 13 amino acids. Germline CDR1 is LNHNV and CDR2 is YYDKDF (reference sequence). J gave up 7 bases and V 7 bases, and 6 bases lay outside the gene matches. CDR3 region: CATTGLAKNEQFF. In nucleotides, the CDR3 is TGTGCCACCACCGGACTAGCCAAAAATGAGCAGTTCTTC.

The rearrangement joins TRBV30 to TRBJ2-3; 8 bases map to TRBD1. CDR3 size: 15 residues. The V and J ends lost 3 bases and 3 bases, in that order; junction bases with no gene match: 8. Germline CDR1 reads GTSNPN; CDR2 reads SVGIG (reference sequence). CDR3 coding DNA: TGTGCCTGGAGCTCCCGACAGGGGAAGACAGATACGCAGTATTTT. As protein: CAWSSRQGKTDTQYF.

The V call is TRBV12-3 or TRBV12-4, the J call TRBJ2-5; possible D gene TRBD1, 6 bases. This CDR3 contains 14 residues. With 6 bases removed from V and 4 bases from J, the gap between germline ends came to 15 bases. The CDR3 nucleotides read TGTGCCAGCAGCCTCGGACAGTTTGTAGAGACCCAGTACTTC. Its translation is CASSLGQFVETQYF.

V and J are TRBV6-2 or TRBV6-3 and TRBJ2-3; D is unresolved. Trimming took 5 bases from V and 5 from J, leaving 17 bases between them. The CDR3 sequence is 15 residues long. CDR1 is MNHEY, CDR2 SVGEGT, per germline. CDR3 protein: CASSRPGLGIDTQYF. CDR3 bases: TGTGCCAGCAGTCGCCCGGGTCTGGGAATAGATACGCAGTATTTT.

V is TRBV20-1 and J is TRBJ2-1, with 10 nucleotides matching TRBD2. The V and J ends lost 3 bases and 6 bases, in that order; junction bases with no gene match: 5. This CDR3 region has 14 residues. Germline V gives CDR1 DFQATT, CDR2 SNEGSKA (reference sequence). In DNA form, the CDR3 reads TGCAGTGCTAGGGCTAGCGGGAGTTTCAATGAGCAGTTCTTC. Its protein product is CSARASGSFNEQFF.

Here the CDR3 DNA reads TGCGCCAGCAGCCAGGGGACTACGGCATCTGGAAACACCATATATTTT. It codes for CASSQGTTASGNTIYF. J is TRBJ1-3 and V is TRBV5-1; a weak D match, TRBD1 (6 bases). Germline V gives CDR1 SGHRS, CDR2 YFSETQ. Trimming cost V 4 bases and J 1 base, with 15 bases left between them. The CDR3 length is 16 residues.

The J gene is TRBJ1-1, the V gene TRBV7-3, with unresolved D. Looked up from germline, CDR1 is SGHTA and CDR2 is FQGTGA. This CDR3 is built from 13 residues. Between the trimmed V and J ends, which lost 4 bases and 2 bases, there was a span of 8 bases. CDR3 coding DNA: TGTGCCAGCAGCTCCCTCCCAAACACTGAAGCTTTCTTT. Translating gives CASSSLPNTEAFF.

The chain joins TRBV15 to TRBJ1-2; D is unresolved. V was cut by 0 bases and J by 4 bases, with 15 bases left in between. The CDR3 contains 16 residues. CDR1 and CDR2 from the germline V gene are LNHNV and YYDKDF (reference sequence). CDR3 in amino acids: CATSREKGQDRYGYTF. CDR3 nucleotide sequence: TGTGCCACCAGCAGAGAAAAGGGCCAAGACCGCTATGGCTACACCTTC.

The sample holds a few counts of this clonotype. The CDR3 DNA sequence: TGTGCCAGCAGCTTAAGACGGGAGAGATACAATGAGCAGTTCTTC. Its protein is CASSLRRERYNEQFF. The chain uses TRBV7-2 and TRBJ2-1, with D possibly being TRBD2 (6 bases). V lost 2 bases and J lost 4, with 12 bases in between. The CDR3 extends over 15 amino acids. Per the germline V gene, CDR1 is SGHTA and CDR2 is FQGNSA.

This clonotype was found a few times. The chain recombines TRBV29-1 with TRBJ2-7; 10 bases agree with TRBD2. The germline CDR1 and CDR2 sequences are SQVTM and ANQGSEA. V was pared by 4 bases and J by 2 bases, with 5 bases of the junction left unmatched. The CDR3 totals 14 residues. CDR3 region: CSVVGTSATYEQYF. The DNA for the CDR3 is TGCAGCGTTGTAGGGACTAGCGCGACCTACGAGCAGTACTTC.

The V and J genes are TRBV27 and TRBJ1-4; weak D call: TRBD1 (5 bases). The V end lost 6 bases, the J end lost 1 base, and 21 bases lay between the germline ends. This CDR3 contains 18 residues. Germline-derived CDR1 and CDR2 are MNHEY and SMNVEV (reference sequence). The CDR3 DNA reads as TGTGCCAGCAGCCCCTGGGCGGGGACCCATCAAACTAATGAAAAACTGTTTTTT. It yields the protein CASSPWAGTHQTNEKLFF.

The V gene is TRBV5-1, the J gene TRBJ2-7; D gene uncertain. The ends were cut back, 0 bases at V and 0 bases at J, with 10 bases in the middle. The CDR3 has 15 residues. Germline lookup yields CDR1 SGHRS and CDR2 YFSETQ. Written as DNA, the CDR3 is TGCGCCAGCAGCTTGGGACCCATGACCTCCTACGAGCAGTACTTC. Its translation is CASSLGPMTSYEQYF.

This clonotype has just a few counts. The genes are TRBV4-2 and TRBJ2-1; the D gene is possibly TRBD2 (5 bases). The CDR3 consists of 18 residues. Trimming removed 4 bases at V and 0 bases at J, with 19 bases between. Germline CDR1 and CDR2: LGHNA and YNFKEQ. CDR3 coding DNA: TGTGCCAGCAGCCCCCTGGACTGGGGATCGGGCTCCTACAATGAGCAGTTCTTC. It codes for CASSPLDWGSGSYNEQFF.

The rearrangement uses TRBV7-2 and TRBJ2-7, with D unclear. This CDR3 spans 14 amino acids. V lost 3 bases and J lost 3, with 12 bases in between. Germline CDR1 and CDR2: SGHTA and FQGNSA. This CDR3 is CASSFSWSDYEQYF. For the CDR3, the DNA is TGTGCCAGCAGCTTTTCATGGTCGGACTACGAGCAGTACTTC. The complete variable domain, with remaining parts taken from reference TRBV7-2 and TRBJ2-7, reads GAGVSQSPSNKVTEKGKDVELRCDPISGHTALYWYRQSLGQGLEFLIYFQGNSAPDKSGLPSDRFSAERTGGSVSTLTIQRTQQEDSAVYLCASSFSWSDYEQYFGPGTRLTVT.

This CDR3 is CASSQDGDTYQPQHF. CDR3 nucleotide sequence: TGCGCCAGCAGCCAAGATGGCGACACTTATCAGCCCCAGCATTTT. This chain connects TRBV4-1 to TRBJ1-5; D not certain. Trimming stripped 0 bases from V and 5 bases from J, with 11 bases between. CDR3 length: 15 residues. Looked up from germline, CDR1 is MGHRA and CDR2 is YSYEKL.

The V gene is TRBV7-9, the J gene TRBJ2-2, with 8 bases identical to TRBD1. Trimming at V came to 3 bases and at J to 6 bases, leaving 3 bases not matched to a gene. The CDR3 consists of 14 residues. Germline CDR1 reads SEHNR; CDR2 reads FQNEAQ (reference sequence). The CDR3: CASSLDRAPGELFF. The CDR3 nucleotides read TGTGCCAGCAGCTTGGACAGGGCCCCCGGGGAGCTGTTTTTT.

The chain couples TRBV11-3 to TRBJ2-1; 7 bases are shared with TRBD2. V lost 6 bases to trimming and J lost 9 bases; unmatched junction nucleotides: 5. Per the germline V gene, CDR1 is SGHNT and CDR2 is YENEEA. The CDR3 covers 12 residues. In DNA form, the CDR3 reads TGTGCCAGCAGGGGGGGGACTATTGAGCAGTTCTTC. The encoded protein is CASRGGTIEQFF.

The CDR3 DNA follows: TGCAGTGCTAGAGATCGCGTCCAGCCCCAGCATTTT. The encoded protein is CSARDRVQPQHF. The V call is TRBV20-1, the J call TRBJ1-5; the D is unclear. Trimming took off 0 bases at V and 7 bases at J, with 7 bases between the two ends. The CDR3 loop spans 12 amino acids. Germline loops: CDR1 DFQATT, CDR2 SNEGSKA (reference sequence).

This clonotype was seen a few times. V gene TRBV5-1 combines with J gene TRBJ2-6; D is unresolved. The CDR3 runs 17 residues. The V end was cut by 4 bases, the J end by 0 bases, with 14 bases between. Germline CDR1 SGHRS, CDR2 YFSETQ. This chain's CDR3 is CASSLEGQASGANVLTF. In DNA form, the CDR3 reads TGCGCCAGCAGCCTGGAAGGCCAGGCCTCTGGGGCCAACGTCCTGACTTTC.